This TCR beta chain was obtained from a study of blood T cell repertoires in COVID-19. Trimming shortened V by 10 bases and J by 5 bases, and 9 bases separated the two germline ends. Germline V gives CDR1 SGHVS, CDR2 FNYEAQ. The length of the CDR3 is 11 residues. This clone showed up just a few times. The table came from immunoSEQ multiplex PCR; TCRdb's copy has only in-frame clones and leaves some out. Of around 150,000 clones detected, about 82% appear once; the ten largest clones hold around 6.2%. The TCR sequence derives from a middle-aged woman who had recovered from COVID-19. The sample comprised PBMCs or T cells enriched from blood (not recorded which). The chain uses TRBV7-6 and TRBJ2-1; maybe TRBD2 (5 bases). CDR3 nucleotides: TGTGCCACTGGACTCCACAATGAGCAGTTCTTC. Residues: CATGLHNEQFF.